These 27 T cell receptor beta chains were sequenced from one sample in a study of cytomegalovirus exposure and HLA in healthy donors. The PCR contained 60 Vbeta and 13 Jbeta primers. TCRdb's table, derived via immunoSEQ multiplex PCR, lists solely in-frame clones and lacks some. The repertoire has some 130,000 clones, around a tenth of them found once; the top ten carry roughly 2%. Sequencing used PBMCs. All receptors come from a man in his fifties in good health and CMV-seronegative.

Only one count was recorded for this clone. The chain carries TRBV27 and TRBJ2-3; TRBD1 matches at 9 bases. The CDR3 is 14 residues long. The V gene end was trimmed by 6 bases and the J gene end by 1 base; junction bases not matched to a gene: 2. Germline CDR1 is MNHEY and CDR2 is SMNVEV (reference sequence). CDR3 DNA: TGTGCCAGCAGGGGGACAGGGCGCACAGATACGCAGTATTTT. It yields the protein CASRGTGRTDTQYF.

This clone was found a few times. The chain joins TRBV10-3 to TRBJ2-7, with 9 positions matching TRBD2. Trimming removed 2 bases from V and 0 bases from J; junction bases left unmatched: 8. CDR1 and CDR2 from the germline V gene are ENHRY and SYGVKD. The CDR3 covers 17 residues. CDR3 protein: CAISEPPRREGSYEQYF. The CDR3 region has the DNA TGTGCCATCAGTGAGCCGCCCCGGCGGGAGGGCTCCTACGAGCAGTACTTC.

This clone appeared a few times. CDR3 in amino acids: CASRTSGDSPEQYF. The CDR3 coding sequence is TGTGCCAGCAGGACCTCTGGGGACTCCCCCGAGCAGTACTTC. The chain combines TRBV6-1 with TRBJ2-7; tentatively, D is TRBD2 (6 bases). Germline CDR1 is MNHNS and CDR2 is SASEGT. Trimming left V 6 bases short and J 6 bases short, with 18 bases between. The CDR3 loop spans 14 amino acids.

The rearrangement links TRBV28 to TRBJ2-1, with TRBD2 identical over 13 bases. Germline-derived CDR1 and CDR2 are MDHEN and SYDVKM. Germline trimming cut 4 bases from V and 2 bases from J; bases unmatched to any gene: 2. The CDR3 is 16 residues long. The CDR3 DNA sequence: TGTGCCAGCAGTTCTGGACTAGCGGGAGCCTACAATGAGCAGTTCTTC. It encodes CASSSGLAGAYNEQFF. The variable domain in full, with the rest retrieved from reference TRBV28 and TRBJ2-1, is DVKVTQSSRYLVKRTGEKVFLECVQDMDHENMFWYRQDPGLGLRLIYFSYDVKMKEKGDIPEGYSVSREKKERFSLILESASTNQTSMYLCASSSGLAGAYNEQFFGPGTRLTVL.

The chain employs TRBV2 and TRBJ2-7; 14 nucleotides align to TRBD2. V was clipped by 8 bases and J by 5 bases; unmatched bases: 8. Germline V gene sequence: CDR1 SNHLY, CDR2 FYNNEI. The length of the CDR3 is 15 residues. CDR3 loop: CASRPGLAGVHEQYF. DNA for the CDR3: TGTGCCAGCCGTCCGGGACTAGCGGGAGTCCACGAGCAGTACTTC. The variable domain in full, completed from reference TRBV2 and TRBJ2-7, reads EPEVTQTPSHQVTQMGQEVILRCVPISNHLYFYWYRQILGQKVEFLVSFYNNEISEKSEIFDDQFSVERPDGSNFTLKIRSTKLEDSAMYFCASRPGLAGVHEQYFGPGTRLTVT.

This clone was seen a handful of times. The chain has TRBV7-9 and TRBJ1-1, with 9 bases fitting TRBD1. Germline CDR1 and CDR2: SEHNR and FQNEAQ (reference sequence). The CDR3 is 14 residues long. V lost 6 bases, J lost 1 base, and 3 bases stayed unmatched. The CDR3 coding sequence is TGTGCCAGCAGGAGGACAGGGGAGAACACTGAAGCTTTCTTT. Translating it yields CASRRTGENTEAFF.

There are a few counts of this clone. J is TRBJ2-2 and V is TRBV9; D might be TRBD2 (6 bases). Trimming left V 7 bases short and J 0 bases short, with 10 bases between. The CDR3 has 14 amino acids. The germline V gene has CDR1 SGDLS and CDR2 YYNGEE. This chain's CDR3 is CASSWTTNTGELFF. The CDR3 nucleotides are TGTGCCAGCTCATGGACTACGAACACCGGGGAGCTGTTTTTT.

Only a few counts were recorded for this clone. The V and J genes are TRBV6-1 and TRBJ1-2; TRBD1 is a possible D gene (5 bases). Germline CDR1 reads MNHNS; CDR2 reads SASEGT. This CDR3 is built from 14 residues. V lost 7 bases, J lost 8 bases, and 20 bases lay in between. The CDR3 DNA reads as TGTGCCAGCACACACCAAGGGGCCGGTTACGGCTACACCTTC. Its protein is CASTHQGAGYGYTF.

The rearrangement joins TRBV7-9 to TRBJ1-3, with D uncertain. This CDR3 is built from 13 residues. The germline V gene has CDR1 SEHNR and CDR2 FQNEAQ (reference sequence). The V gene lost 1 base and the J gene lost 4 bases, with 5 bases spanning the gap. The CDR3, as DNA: TGTGCCAGCAGCTTAGGCGTCGGAAACACCATATATTTT. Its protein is CASSLGVGNTIYF.

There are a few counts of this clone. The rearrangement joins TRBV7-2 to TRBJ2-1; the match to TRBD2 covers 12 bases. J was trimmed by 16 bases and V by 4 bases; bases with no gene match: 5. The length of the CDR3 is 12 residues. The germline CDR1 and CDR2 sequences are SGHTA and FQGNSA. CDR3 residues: CASSSSGGARFF. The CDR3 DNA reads TGTGCCAGCAGCTCTAGCGGGGGGGCCAGATTCTTC.

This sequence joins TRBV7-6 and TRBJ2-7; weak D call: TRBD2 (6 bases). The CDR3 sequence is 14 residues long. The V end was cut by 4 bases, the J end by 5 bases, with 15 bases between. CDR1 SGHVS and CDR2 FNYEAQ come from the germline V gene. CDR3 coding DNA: TGTGCCAGCAGCTACGGAGGGAGTATCGACGAGCAGTACTTC. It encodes CASSYGGSIDEQYF.

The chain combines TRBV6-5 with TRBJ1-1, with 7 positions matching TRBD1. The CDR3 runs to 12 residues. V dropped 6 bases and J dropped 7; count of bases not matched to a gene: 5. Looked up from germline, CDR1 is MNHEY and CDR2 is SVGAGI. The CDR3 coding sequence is TGTGCCAGCAGGTCCGGGACAGTTGAAGCTTTCTTT. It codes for CASRSGTVEAFF.

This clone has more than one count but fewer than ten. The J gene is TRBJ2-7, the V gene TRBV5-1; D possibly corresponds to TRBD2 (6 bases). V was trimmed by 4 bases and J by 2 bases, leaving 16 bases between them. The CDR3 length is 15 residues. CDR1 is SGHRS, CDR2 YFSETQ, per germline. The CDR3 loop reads CASSGGTSTTYEQYF. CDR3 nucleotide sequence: TGCGCCAGCAGCGGGGGGACTTCCACCACCTACGAGCAGTACTTC.

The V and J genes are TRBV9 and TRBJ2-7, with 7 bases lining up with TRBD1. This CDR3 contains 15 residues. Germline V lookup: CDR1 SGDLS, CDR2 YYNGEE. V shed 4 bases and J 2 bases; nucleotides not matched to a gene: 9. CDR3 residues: CASSSGDSRTYEQYF. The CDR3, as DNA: TGTGCCAGCAGCTCTGGGGACAGTCGGACCTACGAGCAGTACTTC.

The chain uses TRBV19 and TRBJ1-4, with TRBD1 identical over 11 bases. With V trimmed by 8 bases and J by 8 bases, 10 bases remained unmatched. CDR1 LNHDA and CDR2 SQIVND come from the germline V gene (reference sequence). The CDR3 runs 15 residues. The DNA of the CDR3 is TGTGCCAGTGCTTCCCGGGACAGGGGGGGAGAAAAACTGTTTTTT. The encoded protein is CASASRDRGGEKLFF.

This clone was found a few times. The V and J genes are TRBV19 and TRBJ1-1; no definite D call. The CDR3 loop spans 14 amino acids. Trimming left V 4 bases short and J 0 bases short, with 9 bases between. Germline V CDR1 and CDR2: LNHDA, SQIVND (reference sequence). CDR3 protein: CASSTGLLNTEAFF. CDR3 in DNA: TGTGCCAGTAGTACGGGTCTTTTGAACACTGAAGCTTTCTTT. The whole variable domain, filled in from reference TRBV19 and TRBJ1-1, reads DGGITQSPKYLFRKEGQNVTLSCEQNLNHDAMYWYRQDPGQGLRLIYYSQIVNDFQKGDIAEGYSVSREKKESFPLTVTSAQKNPTAFYLCASSTGLLNTEAFFGQGTRLTVV.

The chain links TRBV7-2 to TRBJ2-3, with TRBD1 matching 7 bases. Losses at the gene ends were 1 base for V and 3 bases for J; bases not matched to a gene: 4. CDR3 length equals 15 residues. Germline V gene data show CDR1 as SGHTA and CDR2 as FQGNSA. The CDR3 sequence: CASSLEGARTDTQYF. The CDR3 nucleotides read TGTGCCAGCAGCTTAGAGGGGGCGCGTACAGATACGCAGTATTTT.

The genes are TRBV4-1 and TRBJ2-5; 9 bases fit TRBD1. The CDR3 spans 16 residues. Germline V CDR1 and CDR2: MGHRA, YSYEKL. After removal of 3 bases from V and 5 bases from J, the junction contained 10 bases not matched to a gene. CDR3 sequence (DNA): TGCGCCAGCAGCCATGCCGGGACAGGGCTCGGGGAGACCCAGTACTTC. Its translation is CASSHAGTGLGETQYF.

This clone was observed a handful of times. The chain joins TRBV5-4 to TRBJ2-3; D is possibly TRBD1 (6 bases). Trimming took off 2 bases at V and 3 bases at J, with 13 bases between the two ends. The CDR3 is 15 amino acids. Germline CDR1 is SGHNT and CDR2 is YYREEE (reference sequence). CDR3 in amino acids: CASSFGTGQTDTQYF. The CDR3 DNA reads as TGTGCCAGCAGCTTCGGCACAGGGCAGACAGATACGCAGTATTTT.

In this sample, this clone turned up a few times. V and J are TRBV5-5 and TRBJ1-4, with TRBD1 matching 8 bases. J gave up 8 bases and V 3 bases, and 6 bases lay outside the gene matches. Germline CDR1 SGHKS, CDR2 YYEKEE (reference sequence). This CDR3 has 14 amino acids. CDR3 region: CASSWTGSGEKLFF. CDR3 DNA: TGTGCCAGCAGCTGGACAGGGAGCGGAGAAAAACTGTTTTTT.

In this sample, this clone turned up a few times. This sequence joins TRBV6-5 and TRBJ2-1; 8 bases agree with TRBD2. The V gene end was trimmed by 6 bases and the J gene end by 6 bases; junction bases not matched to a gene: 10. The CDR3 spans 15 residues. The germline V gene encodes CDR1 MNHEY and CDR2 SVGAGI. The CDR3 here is CASSSGTRPTNEQFF. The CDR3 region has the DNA TGTGCCAGCAGCTCCGGGACTAGGCCCACCAATGAGCAGTTCTTC.

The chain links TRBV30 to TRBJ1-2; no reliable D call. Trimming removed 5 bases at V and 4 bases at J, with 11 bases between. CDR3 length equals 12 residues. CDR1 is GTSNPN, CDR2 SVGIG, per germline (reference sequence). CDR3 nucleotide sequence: TGTGCCTGGGAACGGGGTTTCTATGGCTACACCTTC. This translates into CAWERGFYGYTF.

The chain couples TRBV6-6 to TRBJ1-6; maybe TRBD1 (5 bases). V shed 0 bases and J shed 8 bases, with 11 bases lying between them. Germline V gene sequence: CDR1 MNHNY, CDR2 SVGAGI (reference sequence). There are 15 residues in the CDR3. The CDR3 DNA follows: TGTGCCAGCAGTTACTCGCGGGGCCCGGATTCACCCCTCCACTTT. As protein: CASSYSRGPDSPLHF.

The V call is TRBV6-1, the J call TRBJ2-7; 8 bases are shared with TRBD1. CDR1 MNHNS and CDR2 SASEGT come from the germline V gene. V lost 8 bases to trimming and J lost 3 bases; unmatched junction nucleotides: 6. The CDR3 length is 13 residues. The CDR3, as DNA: TGTGCCAGCGAGGGACAGGCTGTCTACGAGCAGTACTTC. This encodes CASEGQAVYEQYF.

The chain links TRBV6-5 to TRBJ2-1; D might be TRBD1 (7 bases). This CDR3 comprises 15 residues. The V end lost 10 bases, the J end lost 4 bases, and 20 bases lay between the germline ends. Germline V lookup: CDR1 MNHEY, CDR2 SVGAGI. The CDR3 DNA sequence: TGTGCCACCCACAGGGGACTCGTCGAATACAATGAGCAGTTCTTC. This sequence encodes CATHRGLVEYNEQFF.

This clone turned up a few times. Written as DNA, the CDR3 is TGTGCCAGCAGCATGGACAGGGACAATCAGCCCCAGCATTTT. Translated: CASSMDRDNQPQHF. The chain uses TRBV11-2 and TRBJ1-5; 8 bases map to TRBD1. Germline trimming cut 5 bases from V and 3 bases from J; bases unmatched to any gene: 3. CDR1 is SGHAT and CDR2 is FQNNGV in the germline V gene. This CDR3 spans 14 amino acids.

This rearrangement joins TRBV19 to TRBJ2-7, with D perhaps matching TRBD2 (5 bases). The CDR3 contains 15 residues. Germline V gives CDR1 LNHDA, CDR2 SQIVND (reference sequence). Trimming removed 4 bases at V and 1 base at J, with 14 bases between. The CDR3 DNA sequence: TGTGCCAGTAGTAGAAGTAGCGTAGGGTCCTACGAGCAGTACTTC. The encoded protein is CASSRSSVGSYEQYF. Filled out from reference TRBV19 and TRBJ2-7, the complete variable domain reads DGGITQSPKYLFRKEGQNVTLSCEQNLNHDAMYWYRQDPGQGLRLIYYSQIVNDFQKGDIAEGYSVSREKKESFPLTVTSAQKNPTAFYLCASSRSSVGSYEQYFGPGTRLTVT.